This T cell receptor (beta chain) was sequenced in a study of technical replicates of blood from several donors. The method was immunoSEQ multiplex PCR; TCRdb's version includes in-frame clones alone and lacks a portion of them. The sample has around 83,000 clones; approximately 90% are singletons. Trimming took 7 bases from V and 1 from J; bases not matched to a gene: 1. Germline CDR1 and CDR2: MNHEY and SVGAGI. This CDR3 comprises 13 residues. V gene TRBV6-5 combines with J gene TRBJ2-4; TRBD1 matches at 7 bases. This sequence was found in a human donor in good health. Material: T cells isolated from PBMCs. The CDR3 coding sequence is TGTGCCAGCATGGACAGGGCCAAAAACATTCAGTACTTC. It codes for CASMDRAKNIQYF.